The clone carrying this T cell receptor (beta chain) occurred once. Its antigen is unidentified. CDR1 is SGHTA, CDR2 FQGNSA, per germline. The CDR3 totals 12 residues. The V gene lost 5 bases and the J gene lost 0 bases, with 5 bases spanning the gap. Researchers took RNA transcripts and amplified the TCR beta CDR3 regions from them. The primer set for the first-round RT-PCR of the TCR CDR3 was HTBI. TCRdb re-called the multiplex PCR reads through MiXCR, storing one row per CDR3 protein. Counted here are hundreds of thousands of distinct CDR3 sequences, approximately 40% occurring once; the ten biggest clones make up approximately 8.7%. The data are from a study of T cells in Graves' hyperthyroidism and ophthalmopathy. Study observations and caveats: Ophthalmopathy, which appeared later, was predicted by the model a median approximately six months before onset.

Sequencing used blood. The receptor was derived from a man between 18 and 29 years old with Graves' hyperthyroidism. The chain uses TRBV7-2 and TRBJ2-7; D unclear. The CDR3 sequence: CASSDFSYEQYF. CDR3 nucleotide sequence: TGTGCCAGCAGCGACTTCTCCTACGAGCAGTACTTC.